This entry lists 19 T cell receptor beta chains sequenced from one sample in a study of shared clonotypes between healthy human individuals. The table came from immunoSEQ multiplex PCR; TCRdb's copy has only in-frame clones and leaves some out. The sample lists approximately 1,000,000 clones, more than 75% occurring once. The sequencing sample was made of memory CD4+ T cells from PBMCs. The subset is: CD45RA-negative fraction. The source of these receptors is a man aged 18 to 29 in good health. Some clones in this sample may be carry-over from other donors' samples.

The chain combines TRBV6-6 with TRBJ2-7; TRBD2 agrees at 10 bases. CDR3 size: 14 residues. Germline V gene data show CDR1 as MNHNY and CDR2 as SVGAGI (reference sequence). Trimming at V came to 5 bases and at J to 3 bases, leaving 4 bases not matched to a gene. The CDR3 is CASSRTSGLYEQYF. The DNA of the CDR3 is TGTGCCAGCAGTCGGACTAGCGGCCTCTACGAGCAGTACTTC.

As DNA, the CDR3 is TGTGCCAGCAGATCACAATACAGGGGTCGGTCCACAGATACGCAGTATTTT. This sequence encodes CASRSQYRGRSTDTQYF. V usage is TRBV28 and J usage is TRBJ2-3, with TRBD1 matching 7 bases. Germline values: CDR1 MDHEN, CDR2 SYDVKM. Trimming cost V 6 bases and J 2 bases; bases outside gene matches: 14. The CDR3 length is 17 residues.

The CDR3 region is CASSQGGEQYF. CDR3 sequence (DNA): TGTGCCAGCAGCCAAGGGGGGGAGCAGTACTTC. This chain connects TRBV11-3 to TRBJ2-7; either TRBD1 or TRBD2 may fit D (6 bases each). The CDR3 contains 11 residues. CDR1 is SGHNT and CDR2 is YENEEA in the germline V gene. V dropped 5 bases and J dropped 7 bases, with 9 bases sitting between them.

The gene calls are TRBV18 and TRBJ2-1, with 13 bases lining up with TRBD2. The germline V gene has CDR1 KGHSH and CDR2 LQKENI. J was trimmed by 8 bases and V by 3 bases; bases with no gene match: 10. The CDR3 spans 17 residues. CDR3 sequence reads: CASSPRQLAGGLYEQFF. The DNA of the CDR3 is TGTGCCAGCTCACCTCGGCAACTAGCGGGAGGGCTGTATGAGCAGTTCTTC.

This clone was counted only a few times. The chain recombines TRBV5-4 with TRBJ1-1, with 8 bases matching TRBD1. The V gene's germline CDR1 is SGHNT and CDR2 YYREEE (reference sequence). Trimming took 2 bases from V and 0 from J; bases not matched to a gene: 6. CDR3 size: 16 residues. CDR3 region: CASSLGQGTVNTEAFF. In DNA form, the CDR3 reads TGTGCCAGCAGCTTAGGACAGGGCACAGTGAACACTGAAGCTTTCTTT.

The CDR3 DNA reads TGTGCCAGCAGTTTAGGTGGATTAGGTCAGCCCCAGCATTTT. Translating gives CASSLGGLGQPQHF. The chain combines TRBV28 with TRBJ1-5, with unresolved D. Trimming stripped 2 bases from V and 6 bases from J, with 11 bases between. Germline CDR1 is MDHEN and CDR2 is SYDVKM. This CDR3 is 14 amino acids long.

The chain has TRBV4-1 and TRBJ2-3; D call uncertain. This CDR3 spans 17 amino acids. The germline V and J ends were trimmed by 0 bases and 0 bases, with 13 bases remaining between them. Per germline, CDR1 MGHRA and CDR2 YSYEKL. The CDR3 reads CASSQESQLMSTDTQYF. DNA for the CDR3: TGCGCCAGCAGCCAAGAGTCGCAGCTGATGAGCACAGATACGCAGTATTTT.

J is TRBJ2-3 and V is TRBV28, with D unresolved. Looked up from germline, CDR1 is MDHEN and CDR2 is SYDVKM. The CDR3 has 15 residues. V lost 2 bases to trimming and J lost 0 bases, with 9 bases between them. The CDR3 is CASSLRRTSTDTQYF. DNA of the CDR3: TGTGCCAGCAGTTTAAGGCGCACTAGCACAGATACGCAGTATTTT.

The CDR3 nucleotides are TGTGCCAGCAGCTTAGAGGGGAGAGGTCTGCTTCAGCATTTT. As protein: CASSLEGRGLLQHF. The rearrangement joins TRBV11-2 to TRBJ1-5; D remains unclear. Germline V gene data show CDR1 as SGHAT and CDR2 as FQNNGV. Trimming removed 0 bases from V and 13 bases from J, with 16 bases in between. The CDR3 totals 14 residues.

The rearrangement uses TRBV4-2 and TRBJ1-5; 7 bases agree with TRBD1. Germline V gives CDR1 LGHNA, CDR2 YNFKEQ. V was pared by 0 bases and J by 7 bases, with 9 bases of the junction left unmatched. The length of the CDR3 is 16 residues. In DNA, the CDR3 is TGTGCCAGCAGCCAAGATAAAGGGGGCGCAGACCAGCCCCAGCATTTT. As protein: CASSQDKGGADQPQHF.

This clone was seen only a few times. The J gene is TRBJ2-1, the V gene TRBV5-8; the D is unclear. V was cut by 0 bases and J by 4 bases, with 8 bases left in between. Germline V gene data show CDR1 as SGHTS and CDR2 as YDEGEE. CDR3 size: 14 residues. The DNA of the CDR3 is TGTGCCAGCAGCTTGGGTTCCCTTTACAATGAGCAGTTCTTC. It yields the protein CASSLGSLYNEQFF.

V usage is TRBV29-1 and J usage is TRBJ1-2, with D uncertain. The ends were cut back, 7 bases at V and 4 bases at J, with 16 bases in the middle. The CDR3 loop spans 13 amino acids. The germline V gene has CDR1 SQVTM and CDR2 ANQGSEA. CDR3 sequence: CSAIRSTGYGYTF. The CDR3 DNA is TGCAGCGCCATCCGCTCCACCGGCTATGGCTACACCTTC.

This chain uses TRBV6-5 with TRBJ1-5; possibly TRBD1 for D (5 bases). The germline gives CDR1 MNHEY, CDR2 SVGAGI. The length of the CDR3 is 12 residues. The ends were cut back, 6 bases at V and 9 bases at J, with 12 bases in the middle. The CDR3 DNA reads TGTGCCAGCAGCACCCCTGGGGGGCCCCAGCATTTT. This encodes CASSTPGGPQHF.

The chain recombines TRBV30 with TRBJ1-4, with D tentatively TRBD1 (5 bases). The CDR3 loop spans 14 amino acids. Germline V lookup: CDR1 GTSNPN, CDR2 SVGIG (reference sequence). With 5 bases removed from V and 5 bases from J, the gap between germline ends came to 15 bases. The CDR3 is CAWRQGGRNEKLFF. The DNA for the CDR3 is TGTGCCTGGCGGCAGGGAGGAAGGAATGAAAAACTGTTTTTT.

In regard to this clone: At the DNA level, this CDR3 is encoded by other sequences in the same sample as well. The chain recombines TRBV5-1 with TRBJ1-1, with a possible D match to TRBD1 (5 bases). V was trimmed by 7 bases and J by 0 bases, leaving 10 bases between them. Germline assignment: CDR1 SGHRS and CDR2 YFSETQ. The CDR3 consists of 13 residues. The CDR3 DNA reads TGCGCCAGCCGCGGGGGATTGAACACTGAAGCTTTCTTT. It specifies CASRGGLNTEAFF. The full variable domain, with the rest looked up from reference TRBV5-1 and TRBJ1-1, is KAGVTQTPRYLIKTRGQQVTLSCSPISGHRSVSWYQQTPGQGLQFLFEYFSETQRNKGNFPGRFSGRQFSNSRSEMNVSTLELGDSALYLCASRGGLNTEAFFGQGTRLTVV.

The V and J genes are TRBV2 and TRBJ2-5, with 7 bases fitting TRBD2. V trimming: 7 bases; J trimming: 7 bases; junction bases outside the gene matches: 6. Germline loops: CDR1 SNHLY, CDR2 FYNNEI. This CDR3 contains 12 residues. As DNA, the CDR3 is TGTGCCAGCACAGTAGGGGAGGGGACCCAGTACTTC. Protein: CASTVGEGTQYF.

The gene calls are TRBV2 and TRBJ1-5; D is undetermined. V dropped 5 bases and J dropped 7 bases, with 18 bases sitting between them. The CDR3 runs to 15 residues. Germline V gene sequence: CDR1 SNHLY, CDR2 FYNNEI. This CDR3 reads CASSTNSVVGQPQHF. The DNA of the CDR3 is TGTGCCAGCAGTACTAACAGCGTTGTGGGACAGCCCCAGCATTTT.

This chain links TRBV14 with TRBJ2-1; tentatively, D is TRBD2 (6 bases). V lost 4 bases to trimming and J lost 1 base, with 11 bases between them. Germline loops: CDR1 SGHDN, CDR2 FVKESK. The CDR3 is 15 residues long. Here the CDR3 DNA reads TGTGCCAGCAGCCCGTTTGCGGGATCCTACAATGAGCAGTTCTTC. It codes for CASSPFAGSYNEQFF.

V gene TRBV11-2 combines with J gene TRBJ2-7, with 12 bases that match TRBD2. CDR3 length equals 20 residues. Germline CDR1 is SGHAT and CDR2 is FQNNGV. The junction had 18 bases not matched to a gene; V was cut back by 0 bases and J by 6 bases. CDR3 sequence (DNA): TGTGCCAGCAGCTTAGATGACCGCCGCTGGGACGGGGGACTAGCGGGCGAGCAGTACTTC. Its translation: CASSLDDRRWDGGLAGEQYF.